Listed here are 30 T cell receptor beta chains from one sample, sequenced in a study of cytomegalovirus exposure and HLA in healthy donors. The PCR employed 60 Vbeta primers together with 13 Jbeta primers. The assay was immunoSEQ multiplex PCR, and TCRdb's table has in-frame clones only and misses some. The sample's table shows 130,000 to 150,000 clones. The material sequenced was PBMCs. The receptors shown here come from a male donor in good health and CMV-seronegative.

In DNA form, the CDR3 reads TGTGCCAGCAGTTTGGTCAGGGCCGGAGAGCAGTACTTC. Residues: CASSLVRAGEQYF. The chain joins TRBV27 to TRBJ2-7; TRBD1 is a possible D gene (5 bases). The CDR3 is 13 residues long. The germline V gene has CDR1 MNHEY and CDR2 SMNVEV (reference sequence). Trimming pared 3 bases from V and 7 bases from J, leaving 13 bases between.

CDR3 in amino acids: CASSPQQEITGANVLTF. CDR3 coding DNA: TGTGCCAGCAGTCCCCAGCAGGAAATCACTGGGGCCAACGTCCTGACTTTC. J is TRBJ2-6 and V is TRBV27; D unresolved. Trimming pared 5 bases from V and 2 bases from J, leaving 16 bases between. The V gene's germline CDR1 is MNHEY and CDR2 SMNVEV (reference sequence). The CDR3 is 17 residues long.

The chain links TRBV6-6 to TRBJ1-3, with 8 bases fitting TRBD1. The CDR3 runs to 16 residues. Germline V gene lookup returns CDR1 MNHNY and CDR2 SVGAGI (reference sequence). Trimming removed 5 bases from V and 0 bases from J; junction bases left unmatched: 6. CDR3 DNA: TGTGCCAGCAGTAACGGACAGGGACACTCTGGAAACACCATATATTTT. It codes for CASSNGQGHSGNTIYF.

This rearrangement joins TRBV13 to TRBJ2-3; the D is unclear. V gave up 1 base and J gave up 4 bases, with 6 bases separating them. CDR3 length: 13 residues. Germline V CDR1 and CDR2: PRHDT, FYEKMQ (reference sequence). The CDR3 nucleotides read TGTGCCAGCAGCTTAGTCCGGTCAGATACGCAGTATTTT. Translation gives CASSLVRSDTQYF.

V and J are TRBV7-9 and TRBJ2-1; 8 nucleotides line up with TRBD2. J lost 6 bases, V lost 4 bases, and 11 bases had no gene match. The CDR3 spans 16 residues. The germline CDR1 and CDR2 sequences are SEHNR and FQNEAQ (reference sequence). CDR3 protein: CASSSGELAAINEQFF. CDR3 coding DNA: TGTGCCAGCAGCTCCGGGGAACTAGCGGCAATCAATGAGCAGTTCTTC.

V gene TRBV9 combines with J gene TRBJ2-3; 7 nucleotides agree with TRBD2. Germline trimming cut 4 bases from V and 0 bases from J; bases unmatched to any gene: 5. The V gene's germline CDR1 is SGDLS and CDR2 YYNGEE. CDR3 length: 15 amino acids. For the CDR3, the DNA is TGTGCCAGCAGCTCTGGACTAGTCAGCACAGATACGCAGTATTTT. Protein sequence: CASSSGLVSTDTQYF.

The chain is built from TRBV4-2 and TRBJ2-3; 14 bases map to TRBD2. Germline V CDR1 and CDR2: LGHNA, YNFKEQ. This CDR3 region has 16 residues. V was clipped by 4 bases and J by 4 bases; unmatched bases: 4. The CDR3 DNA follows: TGTGCCAGCAGCCCGGGACTAGCGGGAGTCGCAGATACGCAGTATTTT. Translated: CASSPGLAGVADTQYF.

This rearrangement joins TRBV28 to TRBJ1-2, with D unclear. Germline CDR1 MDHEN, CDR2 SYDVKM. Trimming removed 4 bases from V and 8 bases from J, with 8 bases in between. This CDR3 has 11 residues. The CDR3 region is CASSSLSGYTF. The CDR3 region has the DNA TGTGCCAGCAGTTCCCTCTCGGGCTACACCTTC.

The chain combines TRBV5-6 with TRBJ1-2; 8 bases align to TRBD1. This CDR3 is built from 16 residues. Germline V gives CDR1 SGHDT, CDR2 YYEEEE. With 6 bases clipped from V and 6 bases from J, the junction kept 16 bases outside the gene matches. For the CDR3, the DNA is TGTGCCAGCATCACCGAGCCATACAGGGGGTACAATGGCTACACCTTC. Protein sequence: CASITEPYRGYNGYTF.

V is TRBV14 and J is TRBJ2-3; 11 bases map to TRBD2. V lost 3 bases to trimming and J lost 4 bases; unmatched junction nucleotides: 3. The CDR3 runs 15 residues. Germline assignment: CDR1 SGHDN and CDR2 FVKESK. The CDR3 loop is CASSQTGLAADTQYF. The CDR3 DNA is TGTGCCAGCAGCCAGACGGGACTAGCGGCAGATACGCAGTATTTT.

The CDR3 DNA reads as TGTGCCAGTAGCTACTCTAGCGGGAGAGGGGCAGAGACCCAGTACTTC. Translating gives CASSYSSGRGAETQYF. This sequence joins TRBV19 and TRBJ2-5, with 10 bases lining up with TRBD2. Unmatched junction bases numbered 11, after V lost 6 bases and J lost 4 bases. The CDR3 contains 16 residues. Looked up from germline, CDR1 is LNHDA and CDR2 is SQIVND (reference sequence).

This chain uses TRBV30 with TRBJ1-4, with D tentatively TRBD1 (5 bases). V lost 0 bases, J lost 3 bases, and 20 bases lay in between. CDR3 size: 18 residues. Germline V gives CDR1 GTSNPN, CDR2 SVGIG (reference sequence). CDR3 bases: TGTGCCTGGAGTGTTTCAAAGGGTATGGGGCAGCCTAATGAAAAACTGTTTTTT. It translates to CAWSVSKGMGQPNEKLFF.

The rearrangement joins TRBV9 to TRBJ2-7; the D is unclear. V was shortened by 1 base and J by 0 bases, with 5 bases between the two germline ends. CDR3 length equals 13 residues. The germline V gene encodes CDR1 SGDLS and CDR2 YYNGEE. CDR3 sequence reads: CASSVSVSYEQYF. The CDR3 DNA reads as TGTGCCAGCAGCGTATCTGTCTCCTACGAGCAGTACTTC.

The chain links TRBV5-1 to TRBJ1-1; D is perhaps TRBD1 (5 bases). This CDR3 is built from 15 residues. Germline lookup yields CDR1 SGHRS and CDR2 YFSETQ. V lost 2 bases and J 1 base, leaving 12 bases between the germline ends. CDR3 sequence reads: CASSLTGLQNTEAFF. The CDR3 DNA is TGCGCCAGCAGCTTAACGGGACTGCAGAACACTGAAGCTTTCTTT.

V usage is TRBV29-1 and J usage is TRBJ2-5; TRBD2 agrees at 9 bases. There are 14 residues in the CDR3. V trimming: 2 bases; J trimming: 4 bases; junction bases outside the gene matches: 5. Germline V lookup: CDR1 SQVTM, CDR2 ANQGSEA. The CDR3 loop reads CSVELRGGPETQYF. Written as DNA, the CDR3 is TGCAGCGTTGAATTGCGGGGGGGCCCAGAGACCCAGTACTTC. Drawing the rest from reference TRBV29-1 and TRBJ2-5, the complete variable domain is SAVISQKPSRDICQRGTSLTIQCQVDSQVTMMFWYRQQPGQSLTLIATANQGSEATYESGFVIDKFPISRPNLTFSTLTVSNMSPEDSSIYLCSVELRGGPETQYFGPGTRLLVL.

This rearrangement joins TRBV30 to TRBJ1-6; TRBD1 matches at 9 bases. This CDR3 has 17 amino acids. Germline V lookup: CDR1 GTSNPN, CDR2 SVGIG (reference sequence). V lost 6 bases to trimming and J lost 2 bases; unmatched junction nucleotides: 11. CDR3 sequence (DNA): TGTGCCTGCCCTCGACAGGGGGGAAGACCCTATAATTCACCCCTCCACTTT. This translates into CACPRQGGRPYNSPLHF.

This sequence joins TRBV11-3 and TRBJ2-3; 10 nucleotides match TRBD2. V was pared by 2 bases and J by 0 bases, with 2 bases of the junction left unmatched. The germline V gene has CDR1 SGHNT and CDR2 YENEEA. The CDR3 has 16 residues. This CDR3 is CASSLYSGRSTDTQYF. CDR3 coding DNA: TGTGCCAGCAGCTTATATAGCGGGAGGAGCACAGATACGCAGTATTTT. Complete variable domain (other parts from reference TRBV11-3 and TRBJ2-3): EAGVVQSPRYKIIEKKQPVAFWCNPISGHNTLYWYLQNLGQGPELLIRYENEEAVDDSQLPKDRFSAERLKGVDSTLKIQPAELGDSAVYLCASSLYSGRSTDTQYFGPGTRLTVL.

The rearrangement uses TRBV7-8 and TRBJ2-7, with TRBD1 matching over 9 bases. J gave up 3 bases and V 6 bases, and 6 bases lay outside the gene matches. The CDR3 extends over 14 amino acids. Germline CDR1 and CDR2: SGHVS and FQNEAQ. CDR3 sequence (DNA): TGTGCCAGCAGATTCCGGGACAGGGACTACGAGCAGTACTTC. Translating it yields CASRFRDRDYEQYF.

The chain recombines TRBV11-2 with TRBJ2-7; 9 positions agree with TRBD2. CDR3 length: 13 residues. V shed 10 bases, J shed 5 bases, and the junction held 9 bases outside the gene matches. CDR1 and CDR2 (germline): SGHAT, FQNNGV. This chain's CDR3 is CATRPGLADEQYF. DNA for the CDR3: TGTGCCACCCGCCCGGGACTAGCCGACGAGCAGTACTTC.

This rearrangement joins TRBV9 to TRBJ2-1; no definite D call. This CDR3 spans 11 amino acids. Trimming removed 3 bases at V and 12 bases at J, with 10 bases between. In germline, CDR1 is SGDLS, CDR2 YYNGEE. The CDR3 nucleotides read TGTGCCAGCAGCGCAACTACAACGCAGTTCTTC. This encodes CASSATTTQFF.

The CDR3 region is CASSQEGAEPGPNTEAFF. CDR3 nucleotide sequence: TGCGCCAGCAGCCAAGAGGGTGCAGAACCAGGGCCGAACACTGAAGCTTTCTTT. The genes are TRBV4-3 and TRBJ1-1, with a tentative D call TRBD1 (5 bases). The CDR3 is 18 residues long. The germline gives CDR1 LGHNA, CDR2 YSLEER. Trimming pared 0 bases from V and 1 base from J, leaving 18 bases between.

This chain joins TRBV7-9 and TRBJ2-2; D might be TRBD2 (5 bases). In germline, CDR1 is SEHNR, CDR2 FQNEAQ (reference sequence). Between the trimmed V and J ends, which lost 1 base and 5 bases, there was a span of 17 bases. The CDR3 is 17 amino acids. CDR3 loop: CASSLVISRPGTGELFF. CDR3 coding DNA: TGTGCCAGCAGCTTAGTGATCTCGCGCCCGGGGACCGGGGAGCTGTTTTTT.

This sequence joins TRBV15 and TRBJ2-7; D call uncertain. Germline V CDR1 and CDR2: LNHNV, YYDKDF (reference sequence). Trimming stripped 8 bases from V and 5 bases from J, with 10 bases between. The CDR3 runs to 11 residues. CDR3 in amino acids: CATGAGHEQYF. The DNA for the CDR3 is TGTGCCACCGGCGCAGGCCACGAGCAGTACTTC.

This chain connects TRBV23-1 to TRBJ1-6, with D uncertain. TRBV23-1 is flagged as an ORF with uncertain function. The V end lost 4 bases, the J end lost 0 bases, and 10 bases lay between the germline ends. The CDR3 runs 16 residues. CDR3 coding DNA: TGCGCCAGCAGTCGACACCCAAGCTCCTATAATTCACCCCTCCACTTT. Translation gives CASSRHPSSYNSPLHF.

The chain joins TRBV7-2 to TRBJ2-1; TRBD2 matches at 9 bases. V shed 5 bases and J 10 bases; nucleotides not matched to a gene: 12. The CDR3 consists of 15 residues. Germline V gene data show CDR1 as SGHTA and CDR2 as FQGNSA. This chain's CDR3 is CASSREAGGPGEQFF. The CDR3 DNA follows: TGTGCCAGCAGCCGGGAGGCGGGAGGGCCTGGGGAGCAGTTCTTC.

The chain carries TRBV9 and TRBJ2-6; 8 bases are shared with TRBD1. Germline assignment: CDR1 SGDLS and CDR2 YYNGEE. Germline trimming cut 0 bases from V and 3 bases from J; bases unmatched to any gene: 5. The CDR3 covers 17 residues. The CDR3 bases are TGTGCCAGCAGCGTAGGCCAGGGGGCCATTGGGGCCAACGTCCTGACTTTC. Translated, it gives CASSVGQGAIGANVLTF.

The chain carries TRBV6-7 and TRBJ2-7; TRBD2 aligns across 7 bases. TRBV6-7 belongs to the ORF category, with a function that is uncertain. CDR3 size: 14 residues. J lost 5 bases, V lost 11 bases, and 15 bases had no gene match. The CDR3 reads CAPSSGGGPHEQYF. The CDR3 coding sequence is TGTGCCCCTAGCAGTGGGGGAGGGCCCCACGAGCAGTACTTC.

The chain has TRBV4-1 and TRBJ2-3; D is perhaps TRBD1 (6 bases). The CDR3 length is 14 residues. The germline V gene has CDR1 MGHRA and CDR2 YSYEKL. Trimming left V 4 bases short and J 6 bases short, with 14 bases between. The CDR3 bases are TGCGCCAGCAGCCTTCATACAGGGTCCGATACGCAGTATTTT. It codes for CASSLHTGSDTQYF.

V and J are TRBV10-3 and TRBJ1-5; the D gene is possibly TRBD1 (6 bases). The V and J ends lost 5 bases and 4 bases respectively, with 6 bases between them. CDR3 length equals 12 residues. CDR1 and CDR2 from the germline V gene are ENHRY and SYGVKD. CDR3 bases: TGTGCCATCAGTCAGGGGAATCAGCCCCAGCATTTT. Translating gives CAISQGNQPQHF.

The CDR3 is CAISEGRVGETQYF. The DNA for the CDR3 is TGTGCCATCAGTGAAGGCAGGGTGGGAGAGACCCAGTACTTC. The chain links TRBV10-3 to TRBJ2-5; D may be TRBD1 (5 bases). Between the trimmed V and J ends, which lost 3 bases and 4 bases, there was a span of 12 bases. The V gene's germline CDR1 is ENHRY and CDR2 SYGVKD. The CDR3 runs to 14 residues.